This T cell receptor beta chain was recorded in a study of T cell responses to AZD1222 COVID-19 vaccine. Study-level points and caveats: Baseline seropositivity occurred in only 5 to 7 AZD1222 recipients.

Germline V CDR1 and CDR2: LNHNV, YYDKDF (reference sequence). With V trimmed by 0 bases and J by 5 bases, 10 bases remained unmatched. The CDR3 extends over 19 amino acids. Assay: immunoSEQ multiplex PCR; the TCRdb copy retains only in-frame clones and omits some. Of more than 95,000 clones listed, around 89% were seen once; the top ten hold roughly 7.7%. In its sample, this clone was seen once. As yet, its antigen is unknown. Source: peripheral blood, taken on day 0 of AZD1222 vaccination. The clonotype was recovered from an adult in good health. V gene TRBV15 combines with J gene TRBJ2-2; 12 nucleotides agree with TRBD2. CDR3 bases: TGTGCCACCAGCAGAGATAGGTCTAGCGGGAGGGTGAGGACCGGGGAGCTGTTTTTT. Its translation: CATSRDRSSGRVRTGELFF.